Listed below are T cell receptor beta chains from one sample, sequenced in a study of early T cells in non-severe SARS-CoV-2 infection. TCRdb analysed the 5' RACE reads with MiXCR anew, one entry per CDR3 protein. In the table there are around 50,000 distinct CDR3 sequences, roughly 12% of which are singletons. What was sequenced was whole blood. The origin of the receptors is an adult who was a healthcare worker with PCR-confirmed SARS-CoV-2 infection or an uninfected control (not recorded which). The CDR3 runs from the conserved cysteine through the conserved F or W. Each record gives: V gene, J gene, clone size, D gene, CDR3 DNA, CDR3 protein. D genes are given only for firm matches. Clone sizes are given selectively: once, few, many, or a class where the clone is expanded.

>TRBV4-1|TRBJ2-7|-|-
TGCGCCAGCAGCCAAGATCCAGCGGCCCCCTCCTACGAGCAGTACTTC
CASSQDPAAPSYEQYF
>TRBV5-1|TRBJ1-1|few|-
TGCGCCAGCAGCTTGTTCGTCGACGGAATGAACACTGAAGCTTTCTTT
CASSLFVDGMNTEAFF
>TRBV5-1|TRBJ2-2|many|TRBD2
TGCGCCAGCAGCCCGGGACTAGCGGGAGGAATCGCCGGGGAGCTGTTTTTT
CASSPGLAGGIAGELFF
>TRBV7-9|TRBJ2-3|-|TRBD1
TGTGCCAGCAGCTCCCTGACAGGGGGCGAAGATACGCAGTATTTT
CASSSLTGGEDTQYF
>TRBV28|TRBJ2-7|many|TRBD2
TGTGCCAGCAGTCCGTACGGGACTAGCGGGAGTTACGAGCAGTACTTC
CASSPYGTSGSYEQYF
>TRBV12-3/TRBV12-4|TRBJ1-1|-|-
TGTGCCAGCAGACCCGGGGCAGGGAGAGCGAACACTGAAGCTTTCTTT
CASRPGAGRANTEAFF
>TRBV29-1|TRBJ2-5|few|-
TGCAGCGCGGTTAGGCAGCAAGAGACCCAGTACTTC
CSAVRQQETQYF
>TRBV19|TRBJ1-5|many|-
TGTGCCAGTAGTATTCTCGCAGGTCAATGGCCCCAGCATTTT
CASSILAGQWPQHF
>TRBV28|TRBJ2-7|many|-
TGTGCCAGCATCCCAGGTCCGGGGTTCTACGAGCAGTACTTC
CASIPGPGFYEQYF
>TRBV20-1|TRBJ1-6|many|-
TGCAGTGCTAATGGTGGTAATTCACCCCTCCACTTT
CSANGGNSPLHF
>TRBV6-6|TRBJ1-1|many|-
TGTGCCAGCAGTTACGGGGGAAACACTGAAGCTTTCTTT
CASSYGGNTEAFF
>TRBV28|TRBJ1-2|few|-
TGTGCCAGCAACGACCAGGGGAACTATGGCTACACCTTC
CASNDQGNYGYTF
>TRBV29-1|TRBJ2-7|many|-
TGCAGCGTCCAATTGACAGGGCGGGGCGAGCAGTACTTC
CSVQLTGRGEQYF
>TRBV20-1|TRBJ2-1|-|TRBD1
TGCAGTGCTAGCGCAGGGGGTATTTACAATGAGCAGTTCTTC
CSASAGGIYNEQFF
>TRBV14|TRBJ2-7|-|TRBD2
TGTGCCAGCAGCCCCGGACTAGCGGCGGTCTACGAGCAGTACTTC
CASSPGLAAVYEQYF
>TRBV18|TRBJ2-7|few|TRBD2
TGTGCCAGCTCATCCCGGACTAGCTTGACCTACGAGCAGTACTTC
CASSSRTSLTYEQYF
>TRBV10-3|TRBJ2-7|many|-
TGTGCCATCAGTGCAGATGACTACGAGCAGTACTTC
CAISADDYEQYF
>TRBV18|TRBJ1-1|-|-
TGTGCCAGCTCACCAGGAAGCCCTAGAGGCACTGAAGCTTTCTTT
CASSPGSPRGTEAFF
>TRBV5-1|TRBJ1-6|many|TRBD1
TGCGCCAGCAGCCTCGATCGTGGCAGGGGGTATTCACCCCTCCACTTT
CASSLDRGRGYSPLHF
>TRBV10-3|TRBJ2-1|many|TRBD2
TGTGCCATCAGGGGACTAGCTACCAACAATGAGCAGTTCTTC
CAIRGLATNNEQFF
>TRBV28|TRBJ2-2|-|TRBD1
TGTGCCAGCACCTCCCCCGGGACAGGGTACACCGGGGAGCTGTTTTTT
CASTSPGTGYTGELFF
>TRBV5-1|TRBJ1-2|-|-
TGCGCCAGCAGCTCGAGACCGGGACAACGGGGGGACTATGGCTACACCTTC
CASSSRPGQRGDYGYTF
>TRBV4-1|TRBJ2-4|many|-
TGCGCCAGCAGCCAGGTGGTCGGAGGGGCCAAAAACATTCAGTACTTC
CASSQVVGGAKNIQYF
>TRBV28|TRBJ2-7|many|TRBD1
TGTGCCAGCAGTTTCCCGGACAGGGGGGGTCGGGACTTC
CASSFPDRGGRDF
>TRBV20-1|TRBJ2-3|many|TRBD2
TGCAGTGCTAGTAGCGGGAGCACAGATACGCAGTATTTT
CSASSGSTDTQYF
>TRBV24-1|TRBJ1-1|many|-
TGTGCCACCAGTGACACGCCTCCGAACACTGAAGCTTTCTTT
CATSDTPPNTEAFF
>TRBV27|TRBJ1-1|-|-
TGTGCCAGCAGTTTATCGAATACTGGGAACACTGAAGCTTTTTTT
CASSLSNTGNTEAFF
>TRBV29-1|TRBJ1-1|many|TRBD1
TGCAGCGTTTGGACAGGTGGGGACACTGAAGCTTTCTTT
CSVWTGGDTEAFF
>TRBV29-1|TRBJ1-2|-|-
TGCAGCGTTGAAGGACAGTCATATGGCTACACCTTC
CSVEGQSYGYTF
>TRBV24-1|TRBJ2-2|few|-
TGTGCCACCAGTGGCCGACTCCCTAACACCGGGGAGCTGTTTTTT
CATSGRLPNTGELFF
>TRBV28|TRBJ2-5|-|TRBD2
TGTGCCAGCAGTTCCCAGACTAGCGGAGAGACCCAGTACTTC
CASSSQTSGETQYF
>TRBV6-5|TRBJ2-7|-|-
TGTGCCAGCAGCCTTAAGATTCGGGGCGAACAGTACTTC
CASSLKIRGEQYF
>TRBV19|TRBJ1-1|few|-
TGTGCCAGTACCTCACAGGGATCCCCGAGTAACACTGAAGCTTTCTTT
CASTSQGSPSNTEAFF
>TRBV15|TRBJ2-7|few|-
TGTGCCACCAGCAGCTGGGAGGGGGCCTACGAGCAGTACTTC
CATSSWEGAYEQYF
>TRBV6-2/TRBV6-3|TRBJ2-7|many|-
TGTGCCAGCAGTTACGGCGGTCCCTCCTACGAGCAGTACTTC
CASSYGGPSYEQYF
>TRBV29-1|TRBJ2-7|many|TRBD2
TGCAGCGTTGTTGCTAGCGGGTTGGAGGGGGAGCAGTACTTC
CSVVASGLEGEQYF
>TRBV12-3/TRBV12-4|TRBJ1-5|many|-
TGTGCCAGCAGTCCCAGGGTTAACCAGCCCCAGCATTTT
CASSPRVNQPQHF
>TRBV9|TRBJ2-7|few|TRBD2
TGTGCCAGCAGCGTAGAGCGGGAGGGGGCCGAGCAGTACTTC
CASSVEREGAEQYF
>TRBV4-2|TRBJ2-7|-|TRBD1
TGTGCCAGCAGCCAAGCCCGGGACAGGGGGGCTGAGCAGTACTTC
CASSQARDRGAEQYF
>TRBV28|TRBJ2-2|few|TRBD2
TGTGCCAGCAGTTTATCGGCTAGCGGGAGCCGGGAGCTGTTTTTT
CASSLSASGSRELFF
>TRBV6-5|TRBJ2-3|few|-
TGTGCCAGCAGAGCTACTAGTACAGATACGCAGTATTTT
CASRATSTDTQYF
>TRBV7-9|TRBJ2-7|-|TRBD2
TGTGCCAGCAGCCGAGGGGGGACTAGCTCCTACGAGCAGTACTTC
CASSRGGTSSYEQYF
>TRBV5-5|TRBJ2-2|many|-
TGTGCCAGCAGCTTCTATTCGAACACCGGGGAGCTGTTTTTT
CASSFYSNTGELFF
>TRBV7-2|TRBJ2-2|-|TRBD1
TGTGCCAGCAGCTTAGCGCGAGACAGGGGAGCCGGGGAGCTGTTTTTT
CASSLARDRGAGELFF